The 25 T cell receptor beta chains in this list originate from one sample, sequenced in a study of blood T cells in healthy people across ages (dated by TCRdb to between 2014 and 2017). Library construction relied on 5' RACE. Sequenced on an Illumina HiSeq 2500. A second roughly 6 to 12 cycle PCR used a sample-barcoded 5' primer and a J-beta primer mix. Using fastp at Q25 and MiXCR, TCRdb reprocessed the public reads and kept productive beta chains. Rows matching on CDR3 protein sequence are summarized as one entry with the most common DNA and genes. The sample table contains 1.2 million to 1.5 million distinct CDR3 sequences; only one count was recorded for roughly 59% of them. The ten largest clones capture over 5% of the sample. Input material: blood. The receptors originated from a man aged 18 to 30 in good health.

The chain employs TRBV20-1 and TRBJ2-1, with D perhaps given as TRBD1 or TRBD2 (5 bases each). The CDR3 spans 14 residues. Trimming removed 5 bases at V and 8 bases at J, with 19 bases between. Germline V gene lookup returns CDR1 DFQATT and CDR2 SNEGSKA (reference sequence). The CDR3 is CSAQRWPQGHEQFF. The CDR3 coding sequence is TGCAGTGCTCAGAGGTGGCCCCAGGGACATGAGCAGTTCTTC.

This chain links TRBV4-1 with TRBJ2-1; 10 bases are shared with TRBD1. This CDR3 has 17 amino acids. Germline CDR1 is MGHRA and CDR2 is YSYEKL. The J segment lost 8 bases and the V segment lost 1 base, leaving 11 bases of the junction unmatched. The CDR3 reads CASSQVGRDRGYDEQFF. As DNA, the CDR3 is TGCGCCAGCAGCCAAGTGGGACGGGACAGGGGTTATGATGAGCAGTTCTTC.

V gene TRBV5-1 combines with J gene TRBJ2-3, with D perhaps TRBD1 (5 bases). The CDR3 has 17 amino acids. Germline loops: CDR1 SGHRS, CDR2 YFSETQ. The V gene lost 6 bases and the J gene lost 1 base, with 21 bases spanning the gap. CDR3 residues: CASTTTYTGPGTDTQYF. CDR3 nucleotides: TGCGCCAGCACCACCACATACACAGGACCTGGCACAGATACGCAGTATTTT.

The chain combines TRBV28 with TRBJ2-6; D unresolved. The V and J ends lost 5 bases and 3 bases respectively, with 11 bases between them. Germline V gene data show CDR1 as MDHEN and CDR2 as SYDVKM. The CDR3 is 15 residues long. The CDR3 region has the DNA TGTGCCAGCAGTCTAAGGCGGTATGGGGCCAACGTCCTGACTTTC. Translating gives CASSLRRYGANVLTF.

This clonotype was observed a few times. The chain uses TRBV7-8 and TRBJ2-4; the D is unclear. This CDR3 spans 15 amino acids. The ends were cut back, 3 bases at V and 0 bases at J, with 9 bases in the middle. In germline, CDR1 is SGHVS, CDR2 FQNEAQ. Here the CDR3 reads CASSFSAVAKNIQYF. CDR3 coding DNA: TGTGCCAGCAGCTTTTCGGCAGTAGCCAAAAACATTCAGTACTTC. The full variable domain, in which reference TRBV7-8 and TRBJ2-4 provide the parts outside the CDR3, is GAGVSQSPRYKVAKRGQDVALRCDPISGHVSLFWYQQALGQGPEFLTYFQNEAQLDKSGLPSDRFFAERPEGSVSTLKIQRTQQEDSAVYLCASSFSAVAKNIQYFGAGTRLSVL.

The chain is built from TRBV3-1 and TRBJ1-3; D unclear. The germline V gene has CDR1 LGHDT and CDR2 YNNKEL (reference sequence). Trimming removed 8 bases from V and 0 bases from J, with 8 bases in between. The length of the CDR3 is 13 residues. Here the CDR3 DNA reads TGTGCCAGCGAGGCCTTCTCTGGAAACACCATATATTTT. This sequence encodes CASEAFSGNTIYF. Supplemented by reference TRBV3-1 and TRBJ1-3, the full variable domain reads DTAVSQTPKYLVTQMGNDKSIKCEQNLGHDTMYWYKQDSKKFLKIMFSYNNKELIINETVPNRFSPKSPDKAHLNLHINSLELGDSAVYFCASEAFSGNTIYFGEGSWLTVV.

The rearrangement joins TRBV25-1 to TRBJ2-7, with TRBD2 identical over 7 bases. Germline CDR1 MGHDK, CDR2 SYGVNS. The V segment lost 7 bases and the J segment 6 bases; nucleotides outside the gene matches: 9. This CDR3 region has 13 residues. The CDR3 bases are TGTGCCAGCATCAATCCCGGGGGGTCCGAGCAGTACTTC. It translates to CASINPGGSEQYF.

This chain connects TRBV12-3 or TRBV12-4 to TRBJ1-2; 8 bases match TRBD1. The CDR3 spans 14 residues. V lost 4 bases, J lost 6 bases, and 7 bases stayed unmatched. CDR3 nucleotide sequence: TGTGCCAGCAGTTACCACACAGGGGGAGATGGCTACACCTTC. Translation gives CASSYHTGGDGYTF.

CDR3 DNA: TGCAGCGTTGCAAGGACAGCAGGGCACGAGCAGTACTTC. This translates into CSVARTAGHEQYF. The chain recombines TRBV29-1 with TRBJ2-5, with D possibly matching TRBD1 (6 bases). TRBJ2-7 explains the end of the DNA better; the J call may be wrong. Germline loops: CDR1 SQVTM, CDR2 ANQGSEA. The CDR3 spans 13 residues.

The genes are TRBV6-6 and TRBJ2-3, with D maybe TRBD1 (6 bases). Germline CDR1 is MNHNY and CDR2 is SVGAGI (reference sequence). CDR3 length: 16 amino acids. V was clipped by 2 bases and J by 4 bases, with 16 bases between them. The CDR3 DNA sequence: TGTGCCAGCAGTTACCCCAAACAGGGCGGCGCAGATACGCAGTATTTT. Translating it yields CASSYPKQGGADTQYF.

V is TRBV4-1 and J is TRBJ2-7, with 11 bases aligning to TRBD2. The tail of the sequence fits TRBJ2-5 better, so the J call may be wrong. CDR1 is MGHRA and CDR2 is YSYEKL in the germline V gene. The CDR3 loop spans 16 amino acids. The CDR3 DNA sequence: TGCGCCAGCAGCCAAGAACTAGCGGGAGCGGTAGAGACCCAGTACTTC. This sequence encodes CASSQELAGAVETQYF.

The genes are TRBV20-1 and TRBJ2-1, with 16 bases that match TRBD2. There are 19 residues in the CDR3. CDR1 and CDR2 (germline): DFQATT, SNEGSKA (reference sequence). Losses at the gene ends were 1 base for V and 7 bases for J; bases not matched to a gene: 13. The CDR3 bases are TGCAGTGCTAGAGTTACCGGGACTAGCGGGAGGGAGGGAAGGAATGAGCAGTTCTTC. Protein sequence: CSARVTGTSGREGRNEQFF.

V usage is TRBV5-6 and J usage is TRBJ2-5, with 8 positions matching TRBD2. CDR3 length equals 15 residues. With V trimmed by 1 base and J by 4 bases, 6 bases remained unmatched. Germline lookup yields CDR1 SGHDT and CDR2 YYEEEE. CDR3 bases: TGTGCCAGCAGCTTGTTAGCCAGCGGGGGAGAGACCCAGTACTTC. Protein product: CASSLLASGGETQYF.

This clonotype occurred a few times. The chain employs TRBV5-1 and TRBJ2-5, with 8 bases that match TRBD1. With V trimmed by 5 bases and J by 2 bases, 5 bases remained unmatched. Germline CDR1 is SGHRS and CDR2 is YFSETQ. This CDR3 is built from 14 residues. CDR3 sequence reads: CASRGTGSQETQYF. CDR3 in DNA: TGCGCCAGCAGGGGGACAGGTTCTCAAGAGACCCAGTACTTC.

CDR3 nucleotides: TGTGCCAGCAGCCAGGGGTATACTAGTTGGTCCAATGAGCAGTTCTTC. Protein: CASSQGYTSWSNEQFF. The rearrangement joins TRBV14 to TRBJ2-1; TRBD2 is a possible D gene (5 bases). This CDR3 contains 16 residues. The V gene lost 3 bases and the J gene lost 6 bases, with 18 bases spanning the gap. Looked up from germline, CDR1 is SGHDN and CDR2 is FVKESK.

This clonotype turned up a few times. The chain couples TRBV20-1 to TRBJ2-7; TRBD2 aligns across 10 bases. V shed 0 bases, J shed 3 bases, and the junction held 2 bases outside the gene matches. Per germline, CDR1 DFQATT and CDR2 SNEGSKA (reference sequence). There are 14 residues in the CDR3. CDR3 protein: CSAREAGGIYEQYF. The CDR3 nucleotides read TGCAGTGCTAGAGAAGCGGGGGGGATCTACGAGCAGTACTTC.

The rearrangement joins TRBV12-3 or TRBV12-4 to TRBJ2-1; a possible D gene is TRBD2 (5 bases). The CDR3 is 16 amino acids. V was pared by 5 bases and J by 2 bases, with 16 bases between. The CDR3 sequence: CASSGSGRAAYNEQFF. CDR3 nucleotides: TGTGCCAGCAGTGGGAGTGGAAGAGCTGCCTACAATGAGCAGTTCTTC.

This clonotype was observed a few times. The chain uses TRBV29-1 and TRBJ2-7; D is uncertain. Per the germline V gene, CDR1 is SQVTM and CDR2 is ANQGSEA. The CDR3 has 13 amino acids. Trimming shortened V by 1 base and J by 0 bases, and 7 bases separated the two germline ends. CDR3 amino acids: CSVEVGSSYEQYF. CDR3 DNA: TGCAGCGTTGAAGTCGGGTCCTCCTACGAGCAGTACTTC.

The chain combines TRBV7-6 with TRBJ2-5; tentatively, D is TRBD2 (5 bases). CDR1 is SGHVS, CDR2 FNYEAQ, per germline. The length of the CDR3 is 15 residues. V lost 6 bases to trimming and J lost 5 bases, with 19 bases between them. The CDR3 DNA reads TGTGCCAGCAGACCCCAAACCCTAGCTGGGGAGACCCAGTACTTC. Its translation is CASRPQTLAGETQYF.

CDR3 protein: CASSLRGAGAEAFF. The CDR3 region has the DNA TGTGCCAGCAGCTTACGGGGGGCAGGGGCTGAAGCTTTCTTT. This chain links TRBV7-6 with TRBJ1-1; a possible D gene is TRBD1 (6 bases). This CDR3 is 14 amino acids long. V lost 2 bases and J 6 bases, leaving 13 bases between the germline ends. Germline V lookup: CDR1 SGHVS, CDR2 FNYEAQ. The complete variable domain, with remaining parts taken from reference TRBV7-6 and TRBJ1-1, reads GAGVSQSPRYKVTKRGQDVALRCDPISGHVSLYWYRQALGQGPEFLTYFNYEAQQDKSGLPNDRFSAERPEGSISTLTIQRTEQRDSAMYRCASSLRGAGAEAFFGQGTRLTVV.

The V and J genes are TRBV29-1 and TRBJ2-7; D might be TRBD1 (5 bases). Trimming cost V 7 bases and J 0 bases, with 16 bases left between them. The CDR3 has 14 residues. Germline V gives CDR1 SQVTM, CDR2 ANQGSEA. Here the CDR3 reads CSAVAGSSSYEQYF. The CDR3 DNA reads as TGCAGCGCCGTCGCAGGGTCAAGCTCCTACGAGCAGTACTTC.

This clonotype was detected a few times. The chain couples TRBV20-1 to TRBJ2-7; possibly TRBD2 for D (7 bases). Germline CDR1 DFQATT, CDR2 SNEGSKA (reference sequence). CDR3 length: 14 residues. Trimming took 5 bases from V and 2 from J, leaving 16 bases between them. The CDR3 sequence is CSAGGRGPPYEQYF. CDR3 bases: TGCAGTGCTGGGGGGCGGGGGCCGCCCTACGAGCAGTACTTC.

The V gene is TRBV28, the J gene TRBJ1-1; no reliable D call. V was clipped by 1 base and J by 0 bases, with 9 bases between them. Germline V gene lookup returns CDR1 MDHEN and CDR2 SYDVKM. The CDR3 runs 15 residues. This CDR3 is CASSLLDQLNTEAFF. The CDR3 DNA is TGTGCCAGCAGTTTATTGGATCAGTTGAACACTGAAGCTTTCTTT.

The J gene is TRBJ2-7, the V gene TRBV29-1, with a tentative D call TRBD2 (6 bases). The CDR3 length is 14 residues. The germline V and J ends were trimmed by 4 bases and 7 bases, with 20 bases remaining between them. Per the germline V gene, CDR1 is SQVTM and CDR2 is ANQGSEA. The CDR3 sequence is CSVGGGTTYNEQYF. For the CDR3, the DNA is TGCAGCGTTGGGGGCGGGACGACCTACAATGAGCAGTACTTC.

This chain joins TRBV5-5 and TRBJ1-2; D call uncertain. This CDR3 comprises 16 residues. Germline CDR1 reads SGHKS; CDR2 reads YYEKEE (reference sequence). V lost 0 bases, J lost 4 bases, and 16 bases lay in between. CDR3 sequence (DNA): TGTGCCAGCAGCTTGGTTATTGGCTCCCTTGGCTATGGCTACACCTTC. Its translation is CASSLVIGSLGYGYTF.